These 15 T cell receptor beta chains were sequenced from one sample in a study of early T cells in non-severe SARS-CoV-2 infection. TCRdb recomputed calls from the 5' RACE reads with MiXCR, one row per CDR3 protein. Of 55,000 to 80,000 distinct CDR3 sequences in the sample, more than 9.5% were seen once. Specimen: whole blood, collected at baseline. The receptors come from an adult who was a healthcare worker with PCR-confirmed SARS-CoV-2 infection or an uninfected control (not recorded which).

The rearrangement joins TRBV5-1 to TRBJ1-1; a possible D gene is TRBD1 (5 bases). V lost 4 bases and J 1 base, leaving 11 bases between the germline ends. This CDR3 has 14 amino acids. The germline CDR1 and CDR2 sequences are SGHRS and YFSETQ. CDR3 DNA sequence: TGCGCCAGCAGCGAAGGGGACTGGAACACTGAAGCTTTCTTT. This sequence encodes CASSEGDWNTEAFF.

The genes are TRBV29-1 and TRBJ1-5; tentatively, D is TRBD1 (5 bases). The CDR3 consists of 11 residues. Germline lookup yields CDR1 SQVTM and CDR2 ANQGSEA. Trimming took 4 bases from V and 5 from J, leaving 6 bases between them. The CDR3 DNA reads as TGCAGCGTTGGGGACGATCAGCCCCAGCATTTT. This sequence encodes CSVGDDQPQHF.

This clonotype came up a few times. This chain links TRBV6-4 with TRBJ1-1, with TRBD1 as a possible D gene (5 bases). The CDR3 covers 11 residues. The V gene lost 6 bases and the J gene lost 8 bases, with 10 bases spanning the gap. CDR1 is MRHNA and CDR2 is SNTAGT in the germline V gene. CDR3 loop: CASRGPGEAFF. The CDR3 DNA reads as TGTGCCAGCAGGGGGCCAGGGGAAGCTTTCTTT.

V usage is TRBV6-2 or TRBV6-3 and J usage is TRBJ2-1, with 7 bases matching TRBD1. After removal of 0 bases from V and 7 bases from J, the junction contained 18 bases not matched to a gene. This CDR3 spans 19 amino acids. Germline V gene sequence: CDR1 MNHEY, CDR2 SVGEGT. The CDR3 DNA sequence: TGTGCCAGCAGTTACTCGAGACAGGGTGTAGGATCGTGGAGGAATGAGCAGTTCTTC. Translating it yields CASSYSRQGVGSWRNEQFF.

This clonotype was seen a few times. This chain uses TRBV29-1 with TRBJ2-1; D unclear. V lost 4 bases and J 9 bases, leaving 19 bases between the germline ends. CDR1 and CDR2 (germline): SQVTM, ANQGSEA. The CDR3 totals 14 residues. CDR3 amino acids: CSVASKVGLSEQFF. The CDR3 coding sequence is TGCAGCGTTGCGTCGAAAGTGGGGTTAAGTGAGCAGTTCTTC.

About this clonotype: It may be a read error: a sequence one base away is much more abundant. The V and J genes are TRBV7-9 and TRBJ2-4, with D unresolved. Trimming removed 6 bases from V and 8 bases from J, with 17 bases in between. The CDR3 extends over 14 amino acids. Germline CDR1 SEHNR, CDR2 FQNEAQ (reference sequence). DNA of the CDR3: TGTGCCAGCAGTTCACAAGAATGGAAAGACATTCAGTACTTC. It yields the protein CASSSQEWKDIQYF. The full variable domain, in which reference TRBV7-9 and TRBJ2-4 provide the parts outside the CDR3, is DTGVSQNPRHKITKRGQNVTFRCDPISEHNRLYWYRQTLGQGPEFLTYFQNEAQLEKSRLLSDRFSAERPKGSFSTLEIQRTEQGDSAMYLCASSSQEWKDIQYFGAGTRLSVL.

This clonotype was recorded many times. This sequence joins TRBV7-8 and TRBJ2-1, with TRBD1 matching over 11 bases. The CDR3 consists of 15 residues. J was trimmed by 8 bases and V by 3 bases; bases with no gene match: 6. The V gene's germline CDR1 is SGHVS and CDR2 FQNEAQ. The CDR3 is CASSFGQGANDEQFF. CDR3 in DNA: TGTGCCAGCAGCTTCGGACAGGGGGCGAATGATGAGCAGTTCTTC. The full variable domain, rest sourced from reference TRBV7-8 and TRBJ2-1, is GAGVSQSPRYKVAKRGQDVALRCDPISGHVSLFWYQQALGQGPEFLTYFQNEAQLDKSGLPSDRFFAERPEGSVSTLKIQRTQQEDSAVYLCASSFGQGANDEQFFGPGTRLTVL.

This clonotype has ten or more counts. The gene calls are TRBV5-1 and TRBJ1-4; D ambiguous. Trimming removed 4 bases from V and 5 bases from J, with 12 bases in between. CDR3 size: 14 residues. CDR1 is SGHRS, CDR2 YFSETQ, per germline. The CDR3 loop reads CASSPGGLNEKLFF. CDR3 bases: TGCGCCAGCAGCCCGGGAGGGCTAAATGAAAAACTGTTTTTT.

This chain connects TRBV20-1 to TRBJ2-1; 10 bases align to TRBD2. Trimming cost V 0 bases and J 0 bases; bases outside gene matches: 8. The CDR3 runs 18 residues. The germline gives CDR1 DFQATT, CDR2 SNEGSKA (reference sequence). Here the CDR3 DNA reads TGCAGTGCTAGAGACCTAGCGGGAGTAACGAGCTCCTACAATGAGCAGTTCTTC. Protein: CSARDLAGVTSSYNEQFF.

The chain joins TRBV20-1 to TRBJ2-3; 11 bases match TRBD2. The germline CDR1 and CDR2 sequences are DFQATT and SNEGSKA (reference sequence). The CDR3 is made up of 16 amino acids. The junction had 12 bases not matched to a gene; V was cut back by 1 base and J by 9 bases. Written as DNA, the CDR3 is TGCAGTGCTAGAGTTCTAGCGGGGGGATCGCAACGAACGCAGTATTTT. Protein sequence: CSARVLAGGSQRTQYF.

This clonotype was picked up a small number of times. The chain joins TRBV27 to TRBJ2-7; 11 bases fit TRBD2. V dropped 3 bases and J dropped 3; count of bases not matched to a gene: 1. The CDR3 covers 14 residues. CDR1 is MNHEY, CDR2 SMNVEV, per germline (reference sequence). The CDR3 DNA reads as TGTGCCAGCAGTTTCACTAGCGGGAGCTACGAGCAGTACTTC. It yields the protein CASSFTSGSYEQYF.

The V call is TRBV11-2, the J call TRBJ2-1; TRBD1 is a possible D gene (5 bases). Germline V CDR1 and CDR2: SGHAT, FQNNGV. Deletions cut 2 bases from V and 10 bases from J, with 12 bases between. The CDR3 runs 13 residues. The CDR3 DNA reads as TGTGCCAGCAGCTTACAGGGTATTGGCGAGCAGTTCTTC. It specifies CASSLQGIGEQFF.

This clonotype was seen many times. This chain joins TRBV12-3 or TRBV12-4 and TRBJ1-2; D unresolved. The CDR3 has 12 residues. Trimming pared 10 bases from V and 2 bases from J, leaving 11 bases between. CDR3 nucleotide sequence: TGTGCCATTGCGATACAGAACTATGGCTACACCTTC. Protein product: CAIAIQNYGYTF.

Only a few counts were recorded for this clonotype. The rearrangement links TRBV29-1 to TRBJ1-1; no firm D call. The CDR3 loop spans 11 amino acids. Germline assignment: CDR1 SQVTM and CDR2 ANQGSEA. With 2 bases removed from V and 6 bases from J, the gap between germline ends came to 7 bases. The CDR3 sequence is CSVELVPEAFF. The CDR3 DNA is TGCAGCGTTGAACTCGTTCCTGAAGCTTTCTTT.

There are a few counts of this clonotype. The CDR3, as DNA: TGTGCCAGCAGTCCGGGACAAAAGAACACTGAAGCTTTCTTT. This gives the protein CASSPGQKNTEAFF. The rearrangement joins TRBV12-3 or TRBV12-4 to TRBJ1-1, with D perhaps matching TRBD1 (6 bases). This CDR3 has 14 residues. Trimming removed 5 bases from V and 1 base from J, with 11 bases in between.